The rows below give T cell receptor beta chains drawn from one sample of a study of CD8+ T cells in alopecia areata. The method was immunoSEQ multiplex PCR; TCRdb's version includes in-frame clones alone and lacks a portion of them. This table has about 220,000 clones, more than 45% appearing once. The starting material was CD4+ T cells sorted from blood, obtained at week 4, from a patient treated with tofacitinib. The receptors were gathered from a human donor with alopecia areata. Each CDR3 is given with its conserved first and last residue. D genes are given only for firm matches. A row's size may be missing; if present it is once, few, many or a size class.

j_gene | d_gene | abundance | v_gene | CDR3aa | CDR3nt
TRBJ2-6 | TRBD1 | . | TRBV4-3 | CASSQGGSGGNSGANVLTF | TGCGCCAGCAGCCAAGGCGGGTCAGGGGGTAACTCTGGGGCCAACGTCCTGACTTTC
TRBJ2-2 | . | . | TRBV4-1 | CASSRSLNTGELFF | TGCGCCAGCAGCCGATCATTGAACACCGGGGAGCTGTTTTTT
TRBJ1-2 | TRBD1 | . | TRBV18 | CASSPGQGDYGYTF | TGTGCCAGCTCACCGGGACAGGGGGACTATGGCTACACCTTC
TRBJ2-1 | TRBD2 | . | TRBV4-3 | CASSVSGGYYNEQFF | TGCGCCAGCAGCGTCAGCGGGGGCTACTACAATGAGCAGTTCTTC
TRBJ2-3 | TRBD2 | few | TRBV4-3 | CASSQDFLAGGPGADTQYF | TGCGCCAGCAGCCAAGATTTTCTAGCGGGGGGGCCCGGAGCAGATACGCAGTATTTT
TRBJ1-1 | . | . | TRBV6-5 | CASRYPGGNTEAFF | TGTGCCAGCAGATATCCGGGGGGGAACACTGAAGCTTTCTTT
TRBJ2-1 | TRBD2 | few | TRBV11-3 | CASSGNGGAYNEQFF | TGTGCCAGCAGCGGGAACGGGGGGGCTTACAATGAGCAGTTCTTC
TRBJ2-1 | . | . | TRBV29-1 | CSVEMSWNEQFF | TGCAGCGTTGAGATGTCTTGGAATGAGCAGTTCTTC
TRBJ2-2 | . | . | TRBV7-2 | CASSPLGPTVGELFF | TGTGCCAGCAGCCCGCTGGGACCGACCGTCGGGGAGCTGTTTTTT
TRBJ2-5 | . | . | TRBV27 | CASSLGVGSPVRETQYF | TGTGCCAGCAGTTTAGGGGTAGGGTCCCCGGTTAGAGAGACCCAGTACTTC
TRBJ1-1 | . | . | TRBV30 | CAWNPGLSGTEAFF | TGTGCCTGGAATCCGGGGCTCAGTGGGACTGAAGCTTTCTTT
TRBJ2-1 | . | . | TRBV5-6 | CASATRPGPYNEQFF | TGTGCCAGCGCTACACGTCCCGGACCTTACAATGAGCAGTTCTTC
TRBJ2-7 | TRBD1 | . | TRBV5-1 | CASSLGTEVYEQYF | TGCGCCAGCAGCTTAGGGACAGAAGTTTACGAGCAGTACTTC
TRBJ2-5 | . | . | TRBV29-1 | CSVALQGRRETQYF | TGCAGCGTTGCGCTCCAGGGCAGGAGGGAGACCCAGTACTTC
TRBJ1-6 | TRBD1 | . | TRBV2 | CASSEGTGAFSPLHF | TGTGCCAGCAGTGAAGGGACAGGGGCGTTCTCACCCCTCCACTTT
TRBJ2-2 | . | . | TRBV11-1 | CASSLGSPGELFF | TGTGCCAGCAGCTTAGGTTCCCCCGGGGAGCTGTTTTTT
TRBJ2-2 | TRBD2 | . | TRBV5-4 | CASSLVAGANTGELFF | TGTGCCAGCAGCTTGGTAGCGGGGGCTAACACCGGGGAGCTGTTTTTT